This entry lists 15 T cell receptor beta chains sequenced from one sample in a study of STAT5B mutations in CD4+ large granular lymphocyte leukemia. Sequencing was performed with immunoSEQ multiplex PCR; in TCRdb, only in-frame clones are kept and a portion is missing. The table lists some 30,000 clones, 68% of them singletons. Source material: CD4+ T cells from blood buffy coats. All receptors derive from a human donor in good health.

The chain links TRBV9 to TRBJ1-2, with TRBD1 as a possible D gene (6 bases). CDR1 is SGDLS and CDR2 is YYNGEE in the germline V gene. The CDR3 extends over 14 amino acids. Trimming removed 2 bases at V and 4 bases at J, with 12 bases between. CDR3 sequence: CASSVGQSVYGYTF. For the CDR3, the DNA is TGTGCCAGCAGCGTCGGACAGTCGGTCTATGGCTACACCTTC. The full variable domain, its missing parts supplied by reference TRBV9 and TRBJ1-2, is DSGVTQTPKHLITATGQRVTLRCSPRSGDLSVYWYQQSLDQGLQFLIQYYNGEERAKGNILERFSAQQFPDLHSELNLSSLELGDSALYFCASSVGQSVYGYTFGSGTRLTVV.

The chain couples TRBV7-2 to TRBJ1-1, with TRBD1 matching over 9 bases. The CDR3 is 14 amino acids. V lost 5 bases, J lost 1 base, and 2 bases stayed unmatched. Looked up from germline, CDR1 is SGHTA and CDR2 is FQGNSA. The CDR3 DNA sequence: TGTGCCAGCAGCACGGGACAGGGGAACACTGAAGCTTTCTTT. Residues: CASSTGQGNTEAFF.

The V gene is TRBV27, the J gene TRBJ1-2; D not resolved. The germline V gene encodes CDR1 MNHEY and CDR2 SMNVEV (reference sequence). V lost 5 bases to trimming and J lost 0 bases, with 13 bases between them. The CDR3 loop spans 15 amino acids. The CDR3, as DNA: TGTGCCAGCAGTCCTCGGACTCTTACTAACTATGGCTACACCTTC. It is translated as CASSPRTLTNYGYTF.

This clone came up a few times. The chain uses TRBV2 and TRBJ2-2; 10 bases map to TRBD2. This CDR3 has 16 residues. V lost 4 bases, J lost 7 bases, and 9 bases stayed unmatched. CDR1 SNHLY and CDR2 FYNNEI come from the germline V gene. This CDR3 reads CASSASGGARSGELFF. The CDR3 nucleotides read TGTGCCAGCAGTGCAAGCGGGGGGGCGAGAAGCGGGGAGCTGTTTTTT.

The chain is built from TRBV5-5 and TRBJ2-1, with 8 bases fitting TRBD1. Germline trimming cut 0 bases from V and 2 bases from J; bases unmatched to any gene: 10. CDR1 and CDR2 (germline): SGHKS, YYEKEE (reference sequence). The CDR3 length is 18 residues. In DNA, the CDR3 is TGTGCCAGCAGCTTGGAGGGCGGACAGGGATTCACCTACAATGAGCAGTTCTTC. Its translation is CASSLEGGQGFTYNEQFF.

The chain uses TRBV7-9 and TRBJ2-5; D ambiguous. The CDR3 covers 17 residues. CDR1 SEHNR and CDR2 FQNEAQ come from the germline V gene (reference sequence). V gave up 0 bases and J gave up 1 base, with 15 bases separating them. This chain's CDR3 is CASSLARQAVPQETQYF. As DNA, the CDR3 is TGTGCCAGCAGCTTAGCTCGGCAGGCGGTACCCCAAGAGACCCAGTACTTC.

This clone was detected only once. The rearrangement joins TRBV6-6 to TRBJ2-7; D tentatively reads TRBD1 or TRBD2 (6 bases each). V lost 8 bases to trimming and J lost 3 bases, with 17 bases between them. The CDR3 is 14 amino acids. Germline CDR1 and CDR2: MNHNY and SVGAGI (reference sequence). In nucleotides, the CDR3 is TGTGCCAGCGGGCCGCGGGACATCCTCTACGAGCAGTACTTC. This codes for CASGPRDILYEQYF.

This chain joins TRBV10-1 and TRBJ1-2; 7 nucleotides align to TRBD1. The CDR3 covers 15 residues. Germline-derived CDR1 and CDR2 are WNHNN and SYGVQD (reference sequence). The trim removed 3 bases at V and 4 bases at J, leaving 8 bases unmatched. CDR3 sequence (DNA): TGCGCCAGCAGTGATCGGGACAGATCTTCCTATGGCTACACCTTC. This gives the protein CASSDRDRSSYGYTF.

The V call is TRBV5-1, the J call TRBJ2-5; unclear D gene. CDR3 size: 14 residues. Deletions cut 0 bases from V and 3 bases from J, with 9 bases between. The germline V gene encodes CDR1 SGHRS and CDR2 YFSETQ. The CDR3 region is CASSLEVQKETQYF. CDR3 nucleotide sequence: TGCGCCAGCAGCTTGGAGGTTCAAAAAGAGACCCAGTACTTC.

V gene TRBV6-1 combines with J gene TRBJ2-7; D gene unclear. There are 10 residues in the CDR3. Germline V gene lookup returns CDR1 MNHNS and CDR2 SASEGT. V was trimmed by 7 bases and J by 7 bases, leaving 8 bases between them. The CDR3 DNA reads TGTGCCAGCACCGTAGGGGAGCAGTACTTC. Protein: CASTVGEQYF.

The chain recombines TRBV10-3 with TRBJ1-1; 11 positions agree with TRBD1. The J segment lost 4 bases and the V segment lost 5 bases, leaving 6 bases of the junction unmatched. Per germline, CDR1 ENHRY and CDR2 SYGVKD. The CDR3 spans 15 residues. The CDR3 DNA reads TGTGCCATCAGTCCCAGGACAGGGGGCTTCACTGAAGCTTTCTTT. Amino acids: CAISPRTGGFTEAFF.

The chain links TRBV7-2 to TRBJ2-3; TRBD1 aligns across 10 bases. The CDR3 is 15 residues long. CDR1 and CDR2 (germline): SGHTA, FQGNSA. J was trimmed by 5 bases and V by 4 bases; bases with no gene match: 6. CDR3 sequence reads: CASSYDRGQGDTQYF. The CDR3 DNA follows: TGTGCCAGCAGCTACGACAGGGGGCAGGGAGATACGCAGTATTTT. The whole variable domain, remainder taken from reference TRBV7-2 and TRBJ2-3, is GAGVSQSPSNKVTEKGKDVELRCDPISGHTALYWYRQSLGQGLEFLIYFQGNSAPDKSGLPSDRFSAERTGGSVSTLTIQRTQQEDSAVYLCASSYDRGQGDTQYFGPGTRLTVL.

The chain uses TRBV11-3 and TRBJ2-5; D unresolved. The V gene lost 5 bases and the J gene lost 5 bases, with 12 bases spanning the gap. Germline values: CDR1 SGHNT, CDR2 YENEEA. The CDR3 runs 13 residues. CDR3 amino acids: CASSLGPGETQYF. The CDR3 nucleotides are TGTGCCAGCAGCCTCGGGCCCGGTGAGACCCAGTACTTC.

The V gene is TRBV5-1, the J gene TRBJ1-3; no reliable D call. Germline values: CDR1 SGHRS, CDR2 YFSETQ. V lost 3 bases and J lost 4, with 11 bases in between. This CDR3 is built from 14 residues. For the CDR3, the DNA is TGCGCCAGCAGCTCCCTTTCGGGCGGAAACACCATATATTTT. Translation gives CASSSLSGGNTIYF.

The J gene is TRBJ2-5, the V gene TRBV4-2, with 10 nucleotides matching TRBD1. With the DNA end fitting TRBJ2-7 better, the J assignment may be wrong. Germline assignment: CDR1 LGHNA and CDR2 YNFKEQ. CDR3 length: 15 amino acids. The CDR3 region is CASSQDDRGQYEQYF. The DNA for the CDR3 is TGTGCCAGCAGCCAAGATGACAGGGGGCAGTACGAGCAGTACTTC.